The clone carrying this T cell receptor (beta chain) was observed a few times. As yet, its antigen is unknown. TCRdb re-derived calls from the 5' RACE reads in MiXCR, one entry per CDR3 protein. The sample contains 350,000 to 450,000 distinct CDR3 sequences, 20% of which appear only once. The sample originates from a study of T-cell memory formation after mild COVID-19. Whole-study results and caveats: Second-wave clones with a day 37 peak had unconfirmed SARS-CoV-2 specificity. A second wave expanding day 15 to 37 was CD4+-biased; contracting clones were balanced.

CDR3 length: 13 residues. Germline V gene lookup returns CDR1 KGHDR and CDR2 SFDVKD. V lost 3 bases and J lost 7; bases outside the gene matches: 2. V usage is TRBV24-1 and J usage is TRBJ1-2; 9 bases map to TRBD1. This TCR came from an adult woman who had mild COVID-19 (a few samples of this study predate the infection). Cell type and time point are not known. Sequenced sample: PBMCs or a T cell subset sorted from them (not recorded which). CDR3 nucleotides: TGTGCCACCAGTGATGCACAGGGGGCTGGCTACACCTTC. It codes for CATSDAQGAGYTF.